Listed below are T cell receptor beta chains from one sample, sequenced in a study of CD8 T cells in Susac syndrome. TCRdb re-called the immunoSEQ multiplex PCR reads with MiXCR, one entry per CDR3 protein. Here the sample spans 95,000 to 150,000 distinct CDR3 sequences, around 94% being singletons. The sample was CD4+ T cells from PBMCs. The receptor source for this set is a human donor in good health. Both conserved end residues are part of each CDR3. Fields, in order: D gene, clone size, V gene, J gene, CDR3 protein, CDR3 DNA. A D gene is named only where the DNA matches it firmly. Only part of the rows carry a size: once, few, many, or a class if the clone is expanded.

d_call: NA; clone_size: NA; v_call: TRBV5-6; j_call: TRBJ1-1; cdr3_aa: CASSPGRTRTEAFF; cdr3_nt: TGTGCCAGCAGCCCGGGACGGACAAGAACTGAAGCTTTCTTT
d_call: NA; clone_size: NA; v_call: TRBV19; j_call: TRBJ1-1; cdr3_aa: CASSIGSNTEAFF; cdr3_nt: TGTGCCAGTAGTATTGGGTCGAACACTGAAGCTTTCTTT
d_call: NA; clone_size: NA; v_call: TRBV18; j_call: TRBJ2-1; cdr3_aa: CASSPSLKGNEQFF; cdr3_nt: TGTGCCAGCTCACCCAGTTTGAAGGGCAATGAGCAGTTCTTC
d_call: NA; clone_size: few; v_call: TRBV7-9; j_call: TRBJ1-1; cdr3_aa: CASSLSVDTEAFF; cdr3_nt: TGTGCCAGCAGCTTATCGGTAGACACTGAAGCTTTCTTT
d_call: TRBD2; clone_size: once; v_call: TRBV12-3/TRBV12-4; j_call: TRBJ2-7; cdr3_aa: CASSFLAASYEQYF; cdr3_nt: TGTGCCAGCAGTTTTCTAGCGGCGTCCTACGAGCAGTACTTC
d_call: NA; clone_size: NA; v_call: TRBV29-1; j_call: TRBJ2-4; cdr3_aa: CSVVLAKNIQYF; cdr3_nt: TGCAGCGTTGTATTAGCCAAAAACATTCAGTACTTC
d_call: NA; clone_size: NA; v_call: TRBV6-2/TRBV6-3; j_call: TRBJ2-2; cdr3_aa: CASSLDNTNTGELFF; cdr3_nt: TGTGCCAGCAGTTTGGACAACACGAACACCGGGGAGCTGTTTTTT
d_call: NA; clone_size: NA; v_call: TRBV6-2/TRBV6-3; j_call: TRBJ2-7; cdr3_aa: CASSYPGADEQYF; cdr3_nt: TGTGCCAGCAGTTACCCAGGGGCCGACGAGCAGTACTTC
d_call: NA; clone_size: NA; v_call: TRBV23-1; j_call: TRBJ2-3; cdr3_aa: CASQISSTDTQYF; cdr3_nt: TGCGCCAGCCAAATCTCTAGCACAGATACGCAGTATTTT
d_call: TRBD1; clone_size: NA; v_call: TRBV19; j_call: TRBJ1-1; cdr3_aa: CASNRGQLNTEAFF; cdr3_nt: TGTGCCAGTAACCGGGGACAGTTAAACACTGAAGCTTTCTTT
d_call: TRBD1; clone_size: NA; v_call: TRBV29-1; j_call: TRBJ1-1; cdr3_aa: CSVDKGGQGNTEAFF; cdr3_nt: TGCAGCGTCGATAAAGGAGGACAGGGGAACACTGAAGCTTTCTTT
d_call: NA; clone_size: NA; v_call: TRBV5-1; j_call: TRBJ2-5; cdr3_aa: CASRDVPRETQYF; cdr3_nt: TGCGCCAGCAGAGATGTACCCAGAGAGACCCAGTACTTC
d_call: NA; clone_size: NA; v_call: TRBV20-1; j_call: TRBJ2-1; cdr3_aa: CSSRRGGNNEQFF; cdr3_nt: TGCAGCTCACGGAGGGGGGGAAACAATGAGCAGTTCTTC
d_call: TRBD2; clone_size: NA; v_call: TRBV5-4; j_call: TRBJ2-7; cdr3_aa: CASSISSGSDEQCF; cdr3_nt: TGTGCCAGCAGCATCTCTAGCGGTAGTGACGAGCAGTGCTTC
d_call: NA; clone_size: NA; v_call: TRBV9; j_call: TRBJ1-3; cdr3_aa: CASSEGGRGGNTIYF; cdr3_nt: TGTGCCAGCAGCGAGGGGGGAAGGGGTGGAAACACCATATATTTT
d_call: NA; clone_size: NA; v_call: TRBV7-9; j_call: TRBJ1-1; cdr3_aa: CASSPDSVNTEAFF; cdr3_nt: TGTGCCAGCAGCCCGGACAGTGTGAACACTGAAGCTTTCTTT
d_call: NA; clone_size: NA; v_call: TRBV30; j_call: TRBJ1-1; cdr3_aa: CAWSGYGGPTEAFF; cdr3_nt: TGTGCCTGGAGTGGGTATGGGGGACCCACTGAAGCTTTCTTT
d_call: NA; clone_size: NA; v_call: TRBV29-1; j_call: TRBJ2-2; cdr3_aa: CSVRQNTGELFF; cdr3_nt: TGCAGCGTTAGACAGAACACCGGGGAGCTGTTTTTT
d_call: NA; clone_size: NA; v_call: TRBV3-1; j_call: TRBJ2-5; cdr3_aa: CASSQNRETQYF; cdr3_nt: TGTGCCAGCAGCCAAAACCGGGAGACCCAGTACTTC
d_call: NA; clone_size: once; v_call: TRBV20-1; j_call: TRBJ1-1; cdr3_aa: CSARGPGIGTEAFF; cdr3_nt: TGCAGTGCTAGAGGGCCGGGAATAGGGACTGAAGCTTTCTTT
d_call: NA; clone_size: NA; v_call: TRBV10-3; j_call: TRBJ1-2; cdr3_aa: CAISEGQLYGYTF; cdr3_nt: TGTGCCATCAGTGAGGGTCAGCTCTATGGCTACACCTTC
d_call: NA; clone_size: NA; v_call: TRBV12-3/TRBV12-4; j_call: TRBJ2-7; cdr3_aa: CASSASKPPYEQYF; cdr3_nt: TGTGCCAGCAGTGCGTCGAAACCCCCCTACGAGCAGTACTTC
d_call: NA; clone_size: NA; v_call: TRBV6-2/TRBV6-3; j_call: TRBJ2-3; cdr3_aa: CASNPAKGRSNTQYF; cdr3_nt: TGTGCCAGCAACCCCGCCAAAGGTCGTTCAAATACGCAGTATTTT
d_call: NA; clone_size: NA; v_call: TRBV6-2/TRBV6-3; j_call: TRBJ1-1; cdr3_aa: CASSYSRQNTEAFF; cdr3_nt: TGTGCCAGCAGTTACTCGAGACAGAACACTGAAGCTTTCTTT
d_call: TRBD1; clone_size: NA; v_call: TRBV6-5; j_call: TRBJ1-1; cdr3_aa: CASSYSPLDRYTEAFF; cdr3_nt: TGTGCCAGCAGTTACTCCCCTCTGGACAGGTACACTGAAGCTTTCTTT
d_call: NA; clone_size: NA; v_call: TRBV29-1; j_call: TRBJ1-1; cdr3_aa: CSVAPGWGMVAEAFF; cdr3_nt: TGCAGCGTGGCCCCAGGTTGGGGGATGGTCGCTGAAGCTTTCTTT
d_call: NA; clone_size: NA; v_call: TRBV5-4; j_call: TRBJ1-4; cdr3_aa: CASSLSGALGEKLFF; cdr3_nt: TGTGCCAGCAGCTTGTCGGGGGCCCTAGGAGAAAAACTGTTTTTT
d_call: TRBD2; clone_size: few; v_call: TRBV7-2; j_call: TRBJ2-5; cdr3_aa: CASSFGAGGETQYF; cdr3_nt: TGTGCCAGCAGCTTTGGGGCGGGAGGGGAGACCCAGTACTTC
d_call: TRBD1; clone_size: NA; v_call: TRBV3-1; j_call: TRBJ1-1; cdr3_aa: CASSQTKPGQGTMNTEAFF; cdr3_nt: TGTGCCAGCAGCCAAACAAAGCCGGGACAGGGCACCATGAACACTGAAGCTTTCTTT